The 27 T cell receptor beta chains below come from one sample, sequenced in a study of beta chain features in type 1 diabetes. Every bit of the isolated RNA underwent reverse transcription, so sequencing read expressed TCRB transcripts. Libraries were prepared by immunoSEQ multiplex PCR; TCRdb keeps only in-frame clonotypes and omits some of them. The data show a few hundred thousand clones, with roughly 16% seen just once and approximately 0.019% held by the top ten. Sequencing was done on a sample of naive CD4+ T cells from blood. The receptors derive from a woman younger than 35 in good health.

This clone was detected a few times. DNA for the CDR3: TGTGCCACCAGCAGGGACAGGGTAGGTTACGAGCAGTACTTC. It yields the protein CATSRDRVGYEQYF. V usage is TRBV15 and J usage is TRBJ2-7, with 8 bases aligning to TRBD1. V shed 3 bases and J 4 bases; nucleotides not matched to a gene: 5. Germline-derived CDR1 and CDR2 are LNHNV and YYDKDF (reference sequence). The CDR3 totals 14 residues.

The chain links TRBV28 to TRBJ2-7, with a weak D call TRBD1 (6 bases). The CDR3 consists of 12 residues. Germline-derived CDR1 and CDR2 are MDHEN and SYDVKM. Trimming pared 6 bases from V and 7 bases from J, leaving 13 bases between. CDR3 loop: CASSDRLREQYF. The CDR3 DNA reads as TGTGCCAGCAGCGACAGGTTGAGGGAGCAGTACTTC.

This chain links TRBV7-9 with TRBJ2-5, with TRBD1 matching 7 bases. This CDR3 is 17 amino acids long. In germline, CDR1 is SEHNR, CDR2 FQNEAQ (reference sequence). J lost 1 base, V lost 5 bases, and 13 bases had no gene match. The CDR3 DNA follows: TGTGCCAGCAGCCTACCTAAAATAGGACAGGCCCAAGAGACCCAGTACTTC. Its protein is CASSLPKIGQAQETQYF.

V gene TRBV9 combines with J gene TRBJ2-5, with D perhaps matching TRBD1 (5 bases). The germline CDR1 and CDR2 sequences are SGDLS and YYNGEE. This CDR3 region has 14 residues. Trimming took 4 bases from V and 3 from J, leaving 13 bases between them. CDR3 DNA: TGTGCCAGCAGCCCCAGGGTTGCGGAAGAGACCCAGTACTTC. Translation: CASSPRVAEETQYF. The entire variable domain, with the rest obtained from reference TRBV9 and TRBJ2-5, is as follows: DSGVTQTPKHLITATGQRVTLRCSPRSGDLSVYWYQQSLDQGLQFLIQYYNGEERAKGNILERFSAQQFPDLHSELNLSSLELGDSALYFCASSPRVAEETQYFGPGTRLLVL.

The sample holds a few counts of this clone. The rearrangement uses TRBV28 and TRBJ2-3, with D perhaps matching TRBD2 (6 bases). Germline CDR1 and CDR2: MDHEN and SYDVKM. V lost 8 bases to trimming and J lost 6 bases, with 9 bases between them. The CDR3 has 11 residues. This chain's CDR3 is CASGRPDTQYF. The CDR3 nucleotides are TGTGCCAGCGGGAGGCCCGATACGCAGTATTTT.

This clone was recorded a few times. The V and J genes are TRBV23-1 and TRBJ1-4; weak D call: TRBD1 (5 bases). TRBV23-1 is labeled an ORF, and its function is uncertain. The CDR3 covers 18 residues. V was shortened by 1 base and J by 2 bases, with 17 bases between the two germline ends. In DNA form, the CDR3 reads TGCGCCAGCAGTCAATTTGTGGCAGGGAGGAGCACTAATGAAAAACTGTTTTTT. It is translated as CASSQFVAGRSTNEKLFF.

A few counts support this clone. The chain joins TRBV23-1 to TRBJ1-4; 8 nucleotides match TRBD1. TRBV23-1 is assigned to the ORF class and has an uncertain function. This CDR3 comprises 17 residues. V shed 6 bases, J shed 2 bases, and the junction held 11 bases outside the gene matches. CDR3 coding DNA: TGCGCCAGCAGCCGGGACAGGTTTTCCTCGACTAATGAAAAACTGTTTTTT. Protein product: CASSRDRFSSTNEKLFF.

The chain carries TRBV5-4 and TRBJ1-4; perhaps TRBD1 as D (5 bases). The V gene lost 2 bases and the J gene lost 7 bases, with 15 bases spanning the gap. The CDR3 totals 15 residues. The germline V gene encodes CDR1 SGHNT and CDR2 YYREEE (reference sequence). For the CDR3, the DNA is TGTGCCAGCAGCTTTGACAGCTTTCGGAGTGAAAAACTGTTTTTT. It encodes CASSFDSFRSEKLFF.

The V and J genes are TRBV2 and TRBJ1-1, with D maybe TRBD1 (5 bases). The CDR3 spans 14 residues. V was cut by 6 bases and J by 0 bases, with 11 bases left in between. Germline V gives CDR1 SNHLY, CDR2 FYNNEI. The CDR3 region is CASRWPGMNTEAFF. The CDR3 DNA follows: TGTGCCAGCAGATGGCCAGGGATGAACACTGAAGCTTTCTTT.

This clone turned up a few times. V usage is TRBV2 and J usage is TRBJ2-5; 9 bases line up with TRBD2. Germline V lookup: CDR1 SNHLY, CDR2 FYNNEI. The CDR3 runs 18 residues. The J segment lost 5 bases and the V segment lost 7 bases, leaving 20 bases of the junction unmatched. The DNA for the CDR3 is TGTGCCAGCACCCTGCGGGCTAGCGGGATTTTCGGTTCGGAGACCCAGTACTTC. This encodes CASTLRASGIFGSETQYF.

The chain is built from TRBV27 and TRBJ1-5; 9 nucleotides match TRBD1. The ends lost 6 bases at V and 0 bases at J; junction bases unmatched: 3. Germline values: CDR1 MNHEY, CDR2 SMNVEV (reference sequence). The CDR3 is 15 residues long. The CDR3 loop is CASRTGGRSNQPQHF. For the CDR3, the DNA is TGTGCCAGCAGGACAGGGGGGCGTAGCAATCAGCCCCAGCATTTT.

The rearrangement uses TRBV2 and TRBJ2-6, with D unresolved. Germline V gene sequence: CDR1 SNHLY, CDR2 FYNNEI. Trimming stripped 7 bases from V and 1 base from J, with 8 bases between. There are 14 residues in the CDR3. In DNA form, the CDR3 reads TGTGCCAGCAAGCTTTTATCTGGGGCCAACGTCCTGACTTTC. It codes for CASKLLSGANVLTF.

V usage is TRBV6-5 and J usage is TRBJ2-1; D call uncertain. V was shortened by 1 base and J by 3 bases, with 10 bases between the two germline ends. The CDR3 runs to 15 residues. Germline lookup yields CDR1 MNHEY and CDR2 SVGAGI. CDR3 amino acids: CASSYYSSNYNEQFF. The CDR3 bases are TGTGCCAGCAGTTACTATAGCTCAAACTACAATGAGCAGTTCTTC.

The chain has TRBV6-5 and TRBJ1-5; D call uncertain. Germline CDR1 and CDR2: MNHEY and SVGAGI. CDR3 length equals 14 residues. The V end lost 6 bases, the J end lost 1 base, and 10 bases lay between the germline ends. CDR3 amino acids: CASSSTGSNQPQHF. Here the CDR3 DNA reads TGTGCCAGCAGCTCGACGGGGAGCAATCAGCCCCAGCATTTT.

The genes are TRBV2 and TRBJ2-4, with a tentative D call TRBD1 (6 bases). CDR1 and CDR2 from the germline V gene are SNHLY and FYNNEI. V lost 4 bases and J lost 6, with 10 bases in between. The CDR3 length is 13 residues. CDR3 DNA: TGTGCCAGCAGTGGGGGGCTTGGAAACATTCAGTACTTC. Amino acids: CASSGGLGNIQYF.

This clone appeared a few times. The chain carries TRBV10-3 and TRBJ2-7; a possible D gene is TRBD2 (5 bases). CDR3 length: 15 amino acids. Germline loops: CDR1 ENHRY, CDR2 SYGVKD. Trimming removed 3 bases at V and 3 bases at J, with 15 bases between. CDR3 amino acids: CAISDLAPSGYEQYF. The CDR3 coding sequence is TGTGCCATCAGTGATCTAGCTCCCTCAGGCTACGAGCAGTACTTC.

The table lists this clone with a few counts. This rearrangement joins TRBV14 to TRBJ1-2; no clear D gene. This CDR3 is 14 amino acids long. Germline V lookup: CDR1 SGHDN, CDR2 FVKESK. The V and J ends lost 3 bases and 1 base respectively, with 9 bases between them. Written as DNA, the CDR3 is TGTGCCAGCAGCCAGCGACCGGGTAACTATGGCTACACCTTC. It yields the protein CASSQRPGNYGYTF.

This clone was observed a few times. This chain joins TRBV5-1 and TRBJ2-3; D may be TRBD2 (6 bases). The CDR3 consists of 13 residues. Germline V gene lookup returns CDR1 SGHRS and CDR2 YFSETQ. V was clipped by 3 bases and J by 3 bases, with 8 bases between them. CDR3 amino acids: CASSWGETDTQYF. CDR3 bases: TGCGCCAGCAGCTGGGGGGAGACAGATACGCAGTATTTT.

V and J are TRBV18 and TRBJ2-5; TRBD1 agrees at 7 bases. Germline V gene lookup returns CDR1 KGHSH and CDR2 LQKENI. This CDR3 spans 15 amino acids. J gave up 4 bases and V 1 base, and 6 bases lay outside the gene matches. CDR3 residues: CASSPQTGRRETQYF. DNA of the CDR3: TGTGCCAGCTCACCACAGACAGGGCGTCGAGAGACCCAGTACTTC.

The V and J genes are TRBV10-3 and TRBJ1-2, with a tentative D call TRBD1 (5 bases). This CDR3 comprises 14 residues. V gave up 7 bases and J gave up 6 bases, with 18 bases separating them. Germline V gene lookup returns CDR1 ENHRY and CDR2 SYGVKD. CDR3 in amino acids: CAINQVSGVHGYTF. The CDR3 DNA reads TGTGCCATCAACCAAGTTTCGGGGGTGCATGGCTACACCTTC.

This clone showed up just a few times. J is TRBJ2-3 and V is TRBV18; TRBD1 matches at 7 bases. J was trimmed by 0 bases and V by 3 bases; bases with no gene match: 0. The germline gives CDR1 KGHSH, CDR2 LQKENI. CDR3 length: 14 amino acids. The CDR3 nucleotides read TGTGCCAGCTCACCGGGACAGAGCACAGATACGCAGTATTTT. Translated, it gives CASSPGQSTDTQYF.

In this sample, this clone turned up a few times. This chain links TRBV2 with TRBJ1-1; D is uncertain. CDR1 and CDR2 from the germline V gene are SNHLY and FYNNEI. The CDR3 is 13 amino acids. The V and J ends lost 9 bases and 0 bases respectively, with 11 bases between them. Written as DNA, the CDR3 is TGTGCCAGGAGTACAGTACTGAACACTGAAGCTTTCTTT. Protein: CARSTVLNTEAFF. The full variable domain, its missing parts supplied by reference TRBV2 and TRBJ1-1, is EPEVTQTPSHQVTQMGQEVILRCVPISNHLYFYWYRQILGQKVEFLVSFYNNEISEKSEIFDDQFSVERPDGSNFTLKIRSTKLEDSAMYFCARSTVLNTEAFFGQGTRLTVV.

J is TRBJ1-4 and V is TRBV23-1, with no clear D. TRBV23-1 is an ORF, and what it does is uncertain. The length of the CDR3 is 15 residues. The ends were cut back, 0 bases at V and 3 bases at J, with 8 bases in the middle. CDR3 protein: CASSQSTDSNEKLFF. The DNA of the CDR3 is TGCGCCAGCAGTCAATCGACGGACTCTAATGAAAAACTGTTTTTT.

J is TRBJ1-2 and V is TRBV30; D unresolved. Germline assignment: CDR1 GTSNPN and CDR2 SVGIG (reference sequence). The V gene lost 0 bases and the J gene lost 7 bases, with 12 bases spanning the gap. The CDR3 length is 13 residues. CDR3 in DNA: TGTGCCTGGAGTGTCTCGCAGGCGCGTGGCTACACCTTC. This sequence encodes CAWSVSQARGYTF.

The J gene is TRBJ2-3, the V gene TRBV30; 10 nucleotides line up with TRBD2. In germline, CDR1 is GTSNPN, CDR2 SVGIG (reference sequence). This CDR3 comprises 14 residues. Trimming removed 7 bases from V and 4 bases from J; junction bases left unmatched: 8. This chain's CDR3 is CALTAGGSADTQYF. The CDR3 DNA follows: TGTGCCTTGACAGCGGGAGGGTCTGCAGATACGCAGTATTTT.

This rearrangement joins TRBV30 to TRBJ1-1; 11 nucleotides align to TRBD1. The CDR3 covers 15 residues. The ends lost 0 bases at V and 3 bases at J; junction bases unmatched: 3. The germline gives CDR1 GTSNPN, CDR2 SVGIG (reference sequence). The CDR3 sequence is CAWSVRDRGYTEAFF. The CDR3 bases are TGTGCCTGGAGTGTACGGGACAGGGGGTACACTGAAGCTTTCTTT.

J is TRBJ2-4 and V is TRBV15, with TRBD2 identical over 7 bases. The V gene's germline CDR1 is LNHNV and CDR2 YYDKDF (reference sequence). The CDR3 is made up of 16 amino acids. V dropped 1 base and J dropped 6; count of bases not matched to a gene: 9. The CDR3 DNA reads TGTGCCACCAGCAGAGTAGGGGAGGGCGGGAGAAACATTCAGTACTTC. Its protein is CATSRVGEGGRNIQYF.